Listed below are T cell receptor beta chains from one sample, sequenced in a study of neurological immune-mediated disorders. TCRdb analysed the 5' RACE reads with MiXCR anew, one entry per CDR3 protein. The sample has tens of thousands of distinct CDR3 sequences; roughly 10% are singletons. Material for sequencing was PBMCs. These receptor sequences come from a woman aged 40 to 50 in good health. Both conserved end residues are part of each CDR3. D genes are given only for firm matches. Not every row has a clone size; where given, it reads once, few, many or a size class.

TRBV7-9	-	TRBJ2-3	many	CATSTLEEGPTDTQYF	TGTGCCACTTCGACCCTAGAGGAGGGACCCACAGATACGCAGTATTTT
TRBV6-6	-	TRBJ1-1	many	CASNGPANTEAFF	TGTGCCAGCAACGGACCGGCGAACACTGAAGCTTTCTTT
TRBV2	-	TRBJ1-5	-	CASSDPVEPQPQHF	TGTGCCAGCAGTGATCCGGTAGAGCCGCAGCCCCAGCATTTT
TRBV27	TRBD1	TRBJ1-1	many	CASSFLGTGDTEAFF	TGTGCCAGCAGTTTCCTTGGGACAGGGGACACTGAAGCTTTCTTT
TRBV20-1	TRBD1	TRBJ1-3	-	CSAEQGAGNTIYF	TGCAGTGCTGAACAGGGGGCAGGAAACACCATATATTTT
TRBV6-2/TRBV6-3	-	TRBJ1-1	many	CASSWGFKTTEAFF	TGTGCCAGCAGTTGGGGGTTTAAGACGACTGAAGCTTTCTTT
TRBV7-9	TRBD1	TRBJ2-7	many	CASSVDRVDEQYF	TGTGCCAGCAGCGTCGACAGGGTCGACGAGCAGTACTTC
TRBV6-5	TRBD1	TRBJ1-2	many	CASSLSLDRGLYGYTF	TGTGCCAGCAGCCTGTCTCTAGACAGGGGACTCTATGGCTACACCTTC
TRBV20-1	TRBD2	TRBJ2-2	many	CSARGPRGGQIGELFF	TGCAGTGCTAGAGGGCCTAGGGGAGGGCAAATCGGGGAGCTGTTTTTT
TRBV3-1	-	TRBJ2-7	many	CASSLFGPYEQYF	TGTGCCAGCAGCCTTTTTGGCCCCTACGAGCAGTACTTC
TRBV5-6	TRBD1	TRBJ1-6	many	CASSGTGGNSPLHF	TGTGCCAGCAGCGGAACAGGGGGGAATTCACCCCTCCACTTT
TRBV20-1	-	TRBJ2-1	many	CSARKEWDSVGGGQFF	TGCAGTGCTAGAAAAGAATGGGACTCCGTAGGGGGGGGGCAGTTCTTC
TRBV29-1	TRBD2	TRBJ2-1	medium-sized	CSVTSGYNEQFF	TGCAGCGTTACTAGCGGGTACAATGAGCAGTTCTTC
TRBV25-1	-	TRBJ1-1	many	CASSLGSSTEAFF	TGTGCCAGCAGTCTTGGGAGTAGCACTGAAGCTTTCTTT
TRBV6-5	-	TRBJ1-2	many	CASSYSGAYGYTF	TGTGCCAGCAGTTACTCGGGGGCCTATGGCTACACCTTC
TRBV5-1	-	TRBJ2-5	many	CASSLASFPGETQYF	TGCGCCAGCAGCTTGGCGAGCTTCCCGGGGGAGACCCAGTACTTC
TRBV2	-	TRBJ2-6	many	CASNLDSGSGANVLTF	TGTGCCAGCAATTTGGACAGTGGCTCTGGGGCCAACGTCCTGACTTTC
TRBV6-5	TRBD1	TRBJ1-4	-	CASLRKDRANEKLFF	TGTGCCAGCCTCAGAAAGGACAGGGCTAATGAAAAACTTTTTTTT
TRBV5-1	-	TRBJ2-5	many	CASSPQGRETQYF	TGCGCCAGCAGCCCCCAGGGGAGGGAGACCCAGTACTTC
TRBV7-2	-	TRBJ1-4	many	CASSRDMRGEKLFF	TGTGCCAGCAGCCGGGATATGCGAGGGGAAAAACTGTTTTTT
TRBV20-1	-	TRBJ1-4	many	CSARVPPTTNEKLFF	TGCAGTGCTAGGGTCCCCCCCACAACTAATGAAAAACTGTTTTTT
TRBV9	-	TRBJ1-3	many	CASSVAQYRVSGNTIYF	TGTGCCAGCAGCGTAGCTCAATACCGGGTCTCTGGAAACACCATATATTTT
TRBV6-5	-	TRBJ2-7	many	CASGSGISYEQYF	TGTGCCAGCGGCTCCGGGATTTCCTACGAGCAGTACTTC
TRBV7-2	TRBD1	TRBJ2-5	-	CASSLALTGGLETQYF	TGTGCCAGCAGCTTAGCCCTCACAGGGGGCCTTGAGACCCAGTACTTC
TRBV12-3/TRBV12-4	TRBD2	TRBJ2-2	many	CASTPGTSGRGTTGELFF	TGTGCCAGCACCCCCGGGACTAGCGGGAGGGGGACTACCGGGGAGCTGTTTTTT
TRBV12-3/TRBV12-4	-	TRBJ1-6	few	CATLSARDNSPLHF	TGTGCCACCCTAAGCGCCAGAGATAATTCACCCCTCCACTTT
TRBV5-1	TRBD1	TRBJ2-1	many	CASSPGTGGLNEQFF	TGCGCCAGCAGCCCCGGGACAGGGGGCCTCAATGAGCAGTTCTTC
TRBV5-6	TRBD1	TRBJ2-4	many	CASSTVDRGKNIQYF	TGTGCCAGCAGCACCGTAGACAGGGGCAAAAACATTCAGTACTTC
TRBV14	-	TRBJ1-1	many	CASSPGVVTEAFF	TGTGCCAGCAGCCCGGGGGTGGTTACTGAAGCTTTCTTT
TRBV7-2	-	TRBJ2-5	many	CASSFRGWETQYF	TGTGCCAGCAGCTTCAGGGGCTGGGAGACCCAGTACTTC
TRBV4-3	TRBD1	TRBJ1-2	-	CASSPNWDRGGGYTF	TGCGCCAGCAGCCCGAATTGGGACAGGGGAGGGGGCTACACCTTC
TRBV6-5	-	TRBJ1-2	many	CASSYSREERGYTF	TGTGCCAGCAGTTACTCGAGAGAGGAGAGGGGCTACACCTTC
TRBV5-5	TRBD1	TRBJ2-1	many	CASSFLPPGQGSNEQFF	TGTGCCAGCAGCTTCCTCCCCCCGGGACAGGGCTCCAATGAGCAGTTCTTC
TRBV25-1	-	TRBJ1-2	many	CASSEYGENYGYTF	TGTGCCAGCAGTGAATATGGGGAGAACTATGGCTACACCTTC
TRBV5-6	-	TRBJ1-1	many	CASSHEDGQDTEAFF	TGTGCCAGCAGCCACGAAGATGGTCAAGACACTGAAGCTTTCTTT
TRBV5-1	TRBD1	TRBJ2-7	many	CASSDTTGGVREQYF	TGCGCCAGCAGCGACACGACAGGGGGCGTTCGGGAGCAGTACTTC
TRBV5-6	-	TRBJ2-1	many	CASRGTPNEQFF	TGTGCCAGCAGAGGGACTCCTAATGAGCAGTTCTTC
TRBV7-8	TRBD2	TRBJ2-1	many	CASSSMTSGGWEQFF	TGTGCCAGCAGCTCTATGACTAGCGGAGGGTGGGAGCAGTTCTTC
TRBV29-1	TRBD2	TRBJ2-7	many	CSVIGLADSYEQYF	TGCAGCGTGATTGGACTAGCGGACTCCTACGAGCAGTACTTC
TRBV5-1	-	TRBJ2-3	many	CASSTSGRTDTQYF	TGCGCCAGCAGTACCAGCGGCCGCACAGATACGCAGTATTTT
TRBV7-6	-	TRBJ2-5	few	CASSLVRDQETQYF	TGTGCCAGCAGCTTAGTTCGGGACCAAGAGACCCAGTACTTC
TRBV7-9	-	TRBJ1-1	-	CASSFGMALTEAFF	TGTGCCAGCAGCTTCGGCATGGCCCTCACTGAAGCTTTCTTT
TRBV10-3	-	TRBJ2-3	many	CAISESRAGTDTQYF	TGTGCCATCAGTGAGTCCCGGGCCGGCACAGATACGCAGTATTTT
TRBV2	TRBD1	TRBJ2-5	many	CASTRDRDDETQYF	TGTGCCAGCACAAGGGACAGGGATGATGAGACCCAGTACTTC
TRBV5-4	-	TRBJ2-1	-	CASSRETGNEQFF	TGTGCCAGCAGCCGCGAAACAGGCAATGAGCAGTTCTTC
TRBV7-2	-	TRBJ1-5	many	CASSPPLGPQHF	TGTGCCAGCAGCCCACCTTTGGGGCCCCAGCATTTT
TRBV27	TRBD1	TRBJ2-5	many	CASSRGQGKGKTQYF	TGTGCCAGCAGTCGCGGACAGGGGAAAGGGAAGACCCAGTACTTC
TRBV5-5	-	TRBJ1-2	-	CASSLYSELGGYTF	TGTGCCAGCAGCTTGTATTCAGAGCTCGGTGGCTACACCTTC
TRBV20-1	-	TRBJ1-5	many	CSARGGNQPQHF	TGCAGTGCTAGAGGAGGAAATCAGCCCCAGCATTTT
TRBV10-2	-	TRBJ2-3	many	CASSEDPTDTQYF	TGCGCCAGCAGTGAAGATCCCACAGATACGCAGTATTTT
TRBV29-1	-	TRBJ1-3	many	CSVRLSGNTIYF	TGCAGCGTTCGACTCTCTGGAAACACCATATATTTT
TRBV27	TRBD1	TRBJ1-4	many	CASSTRQGPGGEKLFF	TGTGCCAGCAGCACGCGACAGGGTCCCGGAGGGGAAAAACTGTTTTTT
TRBV4-3	TRBD1	TRBJ1-1	-	CASSHADRATEAFF	TGCGCCAGCAGCCACGCGGACAGGGCCACTGAAGCTTTCTTT
TRBV6-2/TRBV6-3	TRBD1	TRBJ1-1	many	CATAWDREFGTEAFF	TGTGCCACCGCGTGGGACAGGGAGTTTGGGACTGAAGCTTTCTTT
TRBV12-3/TRBV12-4	-	TRBJ2-1	many	CASSLAWGIGNEQFF	TGTGCCAGCAGTTTAGCTTGGGGTATTGGCAATGAGCAGTTCTTC
TRBV7-9	-	TRBJ1-6	many	CASSLESGFSPLHF	TGTGCCAGCAGCTTAGAATCTGGGTTTTCACCCCTCCACTTT
TRBV6-5	-	TRBJ1-1	many	CASSYSRQVFMNTEAFF	TGTGCCAGCAGTTACTCACGGCAGGTATTCATGAACACTGAAGCTTTCTTT
TRBV7-3	TRBD2	TRBJ2-3	many	CASSSPATSGWGNTQYF	TGTGCCAGCAGCTCGCCCGCCACTAGCGGCTGGGGAAATACGCAGTATTTT
TRBV20-1	TRBD2	TRBJ2-1	many	CSARSWTSGGGNKQFF	TGCAGTGCTAGATCCTGGACTAGCGGGGGGGGTAATAAGCAGTTCTTC